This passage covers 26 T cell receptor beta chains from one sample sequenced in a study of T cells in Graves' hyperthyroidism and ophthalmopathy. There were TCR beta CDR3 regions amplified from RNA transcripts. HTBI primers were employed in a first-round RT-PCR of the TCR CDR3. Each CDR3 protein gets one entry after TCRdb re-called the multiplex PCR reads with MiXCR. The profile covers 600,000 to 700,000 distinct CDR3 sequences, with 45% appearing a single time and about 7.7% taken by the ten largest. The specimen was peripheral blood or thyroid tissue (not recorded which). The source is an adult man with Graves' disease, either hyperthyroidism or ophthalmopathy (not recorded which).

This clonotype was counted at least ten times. CDR3 amino acids: CATSRGQNYGYTF. The CDR3, as DNA: TGTGCCACCAGCCGAGGACAGAACTATGGCTACACCTTC. The chain recombines TRBV15 with TRBJ1-2; D may be TRBD1 (6 bases). The CDR3 contains 13 residues. CDR1 is LNHNV, CDR2 YYDKDF, per germline (reference sequence). V shed 5 bases and J shed 2 bases, with 9 bases lying between them.

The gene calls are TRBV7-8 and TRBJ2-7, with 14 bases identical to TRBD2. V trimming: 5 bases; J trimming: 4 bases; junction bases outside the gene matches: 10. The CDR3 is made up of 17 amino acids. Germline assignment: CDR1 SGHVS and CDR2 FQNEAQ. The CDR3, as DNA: TGTGCCAGCAGCGCAAGAGGGACTAGCGGGAGTTGGTACGAGCAGTACTTC. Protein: CASSARGTSGSWYEQYF.

Written as DNA, the CDR3 is TGTGCCAGCAGCTTGGACGCGAGGGCCACAGAGACCCAGTACTTC. Translating it yields CASSLDARATETQYF. V usage is TRBV7-8 and J usage is TRBJ2-5; D might be TRBD2 (5 bases). V was pared by 3 bases and J by 4 bases, with 15 bases between. CDR1 and CDR2 from the germline V gene are SGHVS and FQNEAQ. The length of the CDR3 is 15 residues.

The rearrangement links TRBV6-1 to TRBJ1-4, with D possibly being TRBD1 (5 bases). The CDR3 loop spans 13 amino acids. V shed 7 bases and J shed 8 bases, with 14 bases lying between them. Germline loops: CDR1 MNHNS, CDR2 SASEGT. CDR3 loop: CASKSLRGEKLFF. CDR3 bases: TGTGCCAGCAAGTCCCTCCGGGGGGAAAAACTGTTTTTT.

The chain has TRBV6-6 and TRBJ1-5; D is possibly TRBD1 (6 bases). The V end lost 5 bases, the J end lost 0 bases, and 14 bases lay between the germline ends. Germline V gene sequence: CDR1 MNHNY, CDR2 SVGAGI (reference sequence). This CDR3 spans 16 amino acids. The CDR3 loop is CASSDRSLNSNQPQHF. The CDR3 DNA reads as TGTGCCAGCAGTGACAGGTCGTTAAATAGCAATCAGCCCCAGCATTTT.

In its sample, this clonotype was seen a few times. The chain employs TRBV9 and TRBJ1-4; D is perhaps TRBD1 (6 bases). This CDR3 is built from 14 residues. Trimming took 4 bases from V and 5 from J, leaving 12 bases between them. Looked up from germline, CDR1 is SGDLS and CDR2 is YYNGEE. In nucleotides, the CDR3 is TGTGCCAGCAGCCTGGAACAGGGAAATGAAAAACTGTTTTTT. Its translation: CASSLEQGNEKLFF. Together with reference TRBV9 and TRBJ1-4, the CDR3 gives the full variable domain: DSGVTQTPKHLITATGQRVTLRCSPRSGDLSVYWYQQSLDQGLQFLIQYYNGEERAKGNILERFSAQQFPDLHSELNLSSLELGDSALYFCASSLEQGNEKLFFGSGTQLSVL.

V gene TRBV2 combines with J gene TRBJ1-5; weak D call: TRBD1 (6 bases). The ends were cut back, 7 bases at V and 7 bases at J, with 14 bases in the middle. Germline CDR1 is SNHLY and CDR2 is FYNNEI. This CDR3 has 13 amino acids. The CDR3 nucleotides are TGTGCCAGCACTCTGGACAGCGGGCAGCCCCAGCATTTT. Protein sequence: CASTLDSGQPQHF. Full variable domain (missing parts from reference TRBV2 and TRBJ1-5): EPEVTQTPSHQVTQMGQEVILRCVPISNHLYFYWYRQILGQKVEFLVSFYNNEISEKSEIFDDQFSVERPDGSNFTLKIRSTKLEDSAMYFCASTLDSGQPQHFGDGTRLSIL.

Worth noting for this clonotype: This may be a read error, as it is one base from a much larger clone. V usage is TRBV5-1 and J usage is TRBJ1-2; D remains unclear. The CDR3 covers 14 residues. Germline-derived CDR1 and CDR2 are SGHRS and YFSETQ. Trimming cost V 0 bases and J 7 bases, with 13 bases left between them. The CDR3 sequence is CASSLAGRSSGYTF. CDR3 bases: TGCGCCAGCAGCTTGGCTGGCAGGTCCTCTGGCTACACCTTC.

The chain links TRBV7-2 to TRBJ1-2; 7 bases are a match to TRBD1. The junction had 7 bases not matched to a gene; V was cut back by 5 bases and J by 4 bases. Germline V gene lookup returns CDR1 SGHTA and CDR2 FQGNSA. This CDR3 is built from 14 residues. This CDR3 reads CASSPFRGSYGYTF. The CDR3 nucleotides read TGTGCCAGCAGCCCATTCAGGGGGAGCTATGGCTACACCTTC.

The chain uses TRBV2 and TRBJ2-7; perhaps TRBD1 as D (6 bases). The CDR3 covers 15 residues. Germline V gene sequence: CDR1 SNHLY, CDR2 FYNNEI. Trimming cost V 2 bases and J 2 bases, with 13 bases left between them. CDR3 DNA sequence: TGTGCCAGCAGTGAACGGAGACAGGCCGCCTACGAGCAGTACTTC. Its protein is CASSERRQAAYEQYF.

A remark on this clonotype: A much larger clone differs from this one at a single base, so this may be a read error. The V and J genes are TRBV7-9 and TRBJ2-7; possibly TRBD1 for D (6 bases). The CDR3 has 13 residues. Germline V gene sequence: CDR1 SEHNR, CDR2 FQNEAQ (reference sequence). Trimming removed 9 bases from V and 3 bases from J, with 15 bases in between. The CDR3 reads CASSGARGYEQYF. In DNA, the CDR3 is TGTGCCAGTAGTGGGGCCAGGGGCTACGAGCAGTACTTC.

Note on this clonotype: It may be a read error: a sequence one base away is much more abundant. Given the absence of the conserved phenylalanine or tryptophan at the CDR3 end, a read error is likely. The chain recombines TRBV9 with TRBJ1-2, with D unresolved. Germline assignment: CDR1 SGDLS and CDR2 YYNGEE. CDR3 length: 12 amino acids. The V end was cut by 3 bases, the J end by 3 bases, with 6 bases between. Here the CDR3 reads CASSAYDYGYTL. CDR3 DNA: TGTGCCAGCAGCGCATACGACTATGGCTACACCCTC.

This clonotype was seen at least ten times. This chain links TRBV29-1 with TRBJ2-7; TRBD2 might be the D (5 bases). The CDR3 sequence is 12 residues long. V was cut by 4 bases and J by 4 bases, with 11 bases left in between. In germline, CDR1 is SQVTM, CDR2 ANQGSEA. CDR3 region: CSVVDGGYEQYF. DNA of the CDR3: TGCAGCGTTGTTGACGGAGGTTACGAGCAGTACTTC.

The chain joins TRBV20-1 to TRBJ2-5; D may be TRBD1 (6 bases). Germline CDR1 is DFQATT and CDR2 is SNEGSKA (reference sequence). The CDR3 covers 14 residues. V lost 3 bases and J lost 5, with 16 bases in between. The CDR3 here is CSARKSYREETQYF. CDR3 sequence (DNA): TGCAGTGCTAGGAAGTCCTACAGGGAGGAGACCCAGTACTTC.

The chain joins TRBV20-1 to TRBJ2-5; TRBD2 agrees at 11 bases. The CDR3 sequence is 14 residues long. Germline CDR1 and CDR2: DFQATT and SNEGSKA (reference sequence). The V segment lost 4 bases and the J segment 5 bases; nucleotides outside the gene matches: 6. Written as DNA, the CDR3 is TGCAGTGCTAAGCTAGGACTAGCGGGCGAGACCCAGTACTTC. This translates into CSAKLGLAGETQYF.

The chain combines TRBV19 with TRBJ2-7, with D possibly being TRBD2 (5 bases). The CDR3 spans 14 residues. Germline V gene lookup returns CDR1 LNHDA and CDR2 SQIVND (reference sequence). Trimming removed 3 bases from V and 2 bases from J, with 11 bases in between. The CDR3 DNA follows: TGTGCCAGTAGTATCGGACTTCCGACCTACGAGCAGTACTTC. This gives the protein CASSIGLPTYEQYF.

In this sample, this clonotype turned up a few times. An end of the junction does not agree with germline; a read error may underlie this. This chain's CDR3 is CASSGTGMNTETFF. In DNA form, the CDR3 reads TGTGCCAGCAGTGGGACTGGTATGAACACTGAAACTTTCTTT. The chain has TRBV6-5 and TRBJ1-1; possibly TRBD1 for D (5 bases). Germline V gene data show CDR1 as MNHEY and CDR2 as SVGAGI. CDR3 length equals 14 residues.

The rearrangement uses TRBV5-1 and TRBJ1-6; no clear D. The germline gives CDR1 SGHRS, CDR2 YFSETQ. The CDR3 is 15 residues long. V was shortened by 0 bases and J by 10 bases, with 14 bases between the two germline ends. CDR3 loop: CASSLAGNRESPLHF. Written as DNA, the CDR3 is TGCGCCAGCAGCTTGGCCGGAAACCGGGAGTCACCCCTCCACTTT.

This CDR3 is CASSITGVDSNQPQHF. The CDR3 region has the DNA TGTGCCAGTAGTATCACAGGGGTCGATAGCAATCAGCCCCAGCATTTT. The V gene is TRBV19, the J gene TRBJ1-5; TRBD1 matches 7 bases. The CDR3 is 16 residues long. V was pared by 3 bases and J by 0 bases, with 5 bases of the junction left unmatched. Germline values: CDR1 LNHDA, CDR2 SQIVND (reference sequence).

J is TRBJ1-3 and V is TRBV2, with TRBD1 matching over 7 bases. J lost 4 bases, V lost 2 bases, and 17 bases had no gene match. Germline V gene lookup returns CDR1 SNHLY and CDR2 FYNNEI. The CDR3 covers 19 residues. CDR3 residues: CASSERSLEDRPSGNTIYF. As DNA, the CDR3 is TGTGCCAGCAGTGAACGCAGCTTAGAGGACAGGCCCTCCGGAAACACCATATATTTT. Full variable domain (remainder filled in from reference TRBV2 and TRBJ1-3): EPEVTQTPSHQVTQMGQEVILRCVPISNHLYFYWYRQILGQKVEFLVSFYNNEISEKSEIFDDQFSVERPDGSNFTLKIRSTKLEDSAMYFCASSERSLEDRPSGNTIYFGEGSWLTVV.

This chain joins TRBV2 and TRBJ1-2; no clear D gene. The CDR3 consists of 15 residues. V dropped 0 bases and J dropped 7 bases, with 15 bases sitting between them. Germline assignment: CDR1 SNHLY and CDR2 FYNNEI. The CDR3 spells CASSEAVQERGGYTF. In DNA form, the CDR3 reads TGTGCCAGCAGTGAAGCAGTGCAGGAGCGAGGTGGCTACACCTTC.

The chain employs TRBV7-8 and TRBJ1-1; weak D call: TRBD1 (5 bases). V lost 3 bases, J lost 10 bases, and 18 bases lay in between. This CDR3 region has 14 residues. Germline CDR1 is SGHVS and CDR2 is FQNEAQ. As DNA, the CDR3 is TGTGCCAGCAGCTTCGAACCTCGGGGGGGAGTAGCTTTCTTT. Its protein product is CASSFEPRGGVAFF.

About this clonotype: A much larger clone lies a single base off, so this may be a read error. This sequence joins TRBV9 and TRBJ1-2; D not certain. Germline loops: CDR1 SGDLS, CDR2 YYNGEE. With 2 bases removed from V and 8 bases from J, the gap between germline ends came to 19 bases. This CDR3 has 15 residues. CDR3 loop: CASSVGQQRAEGYTF. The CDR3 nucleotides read TGTGCCAGCAGCGTCGGCCAACAGAGGGCAGAGGGCTACACCTTC.

The CDR3 DNA sequence: TGTGCCAGCAGTGGCGGGACAGGCCTTCAAAATGAAAAACTGTTTTTT. This codes for CASSGGTGLQNEKLFF. The V call is TRBV25-1, the J call TRBJ1-4; TRBD1 matches at 8 bases. CDR1 is MGHDK, CDR2 SYGVNS, per germline. CDR3 length: 16 amino acids. V trimming: 4 bases; J trimming: 5 bases; junction bases outside the gene matches: 9.

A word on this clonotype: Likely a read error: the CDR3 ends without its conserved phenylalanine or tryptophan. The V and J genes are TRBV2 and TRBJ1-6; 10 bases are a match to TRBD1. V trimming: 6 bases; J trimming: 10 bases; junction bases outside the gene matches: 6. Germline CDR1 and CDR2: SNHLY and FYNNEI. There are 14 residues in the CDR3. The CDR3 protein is CASSLGQGGSPLHL. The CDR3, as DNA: TGTGCCAGCAGCTTAGGACAGGGGGGGTCACCCCTCCACCTT.

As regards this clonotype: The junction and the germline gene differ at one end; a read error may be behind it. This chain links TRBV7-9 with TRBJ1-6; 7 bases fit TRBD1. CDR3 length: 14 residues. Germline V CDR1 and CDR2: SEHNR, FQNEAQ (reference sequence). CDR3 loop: CASSPDRADSPLHF. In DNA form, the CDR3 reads TGTGCCAGCAGCCCCGACAGGGCTGATTCACCCCTCCACTTC.